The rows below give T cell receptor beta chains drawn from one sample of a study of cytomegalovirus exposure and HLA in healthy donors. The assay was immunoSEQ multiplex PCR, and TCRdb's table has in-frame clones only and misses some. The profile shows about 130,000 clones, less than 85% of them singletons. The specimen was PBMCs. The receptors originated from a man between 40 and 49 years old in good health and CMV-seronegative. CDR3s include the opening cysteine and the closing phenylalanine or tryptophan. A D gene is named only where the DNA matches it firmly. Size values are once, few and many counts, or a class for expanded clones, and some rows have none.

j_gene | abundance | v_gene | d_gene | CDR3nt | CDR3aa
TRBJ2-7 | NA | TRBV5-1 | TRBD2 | TGCGCCAGCAGAACCCAAACTAGCGTTGGAGAGCAGTACTTC | CASRTQTSVGEQYF
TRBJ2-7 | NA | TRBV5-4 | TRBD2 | TGTGCCAGCAGCTTTCTAGCGGGATCCTACGAGCAGTACTTC | CASSFLAGSYEQYF
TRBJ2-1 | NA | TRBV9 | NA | TGTGCCAGCAGCGCGTCCGGCTCCTACAATGAGCAGTTCTTC | CASSASGSYNEQFF
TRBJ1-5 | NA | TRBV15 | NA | TGTGCCACCAGCAAGCCTGCCGGTGGCAATCAGCCCCAGCATTTT | CATSKPAGGNQPQHF
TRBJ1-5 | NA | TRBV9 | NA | TGTGCCAGCGGTCTTGAGGGACAGCCCCAGCATTTT | CASGLEGQPQHF
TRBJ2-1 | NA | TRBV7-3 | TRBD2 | TGTGCCAGCAGCCCCGCCCTAGCGGGAGTATTCGATGAGCAGTTCTTC | CASSPALAGVFDEQFF
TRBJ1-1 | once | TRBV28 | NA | TGTGCCAGCATTCGTCCGTTGGGAGTGAGCACTGAAGCTTTCTTT | CASIRPLGVSTEAFF
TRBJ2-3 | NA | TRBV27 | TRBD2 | TGTGCCAGCAGTTTATCGCGACTAGCGGACGAGTATTTT | CASSLSRLADEYF
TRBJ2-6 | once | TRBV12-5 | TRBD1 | TGTGCTAGTGGCTGGGACAGGGGGACTGGGGCCAACGTCCTGACTTTC | CASGWDRGTGANVLTF
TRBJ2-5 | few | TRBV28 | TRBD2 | TGTGCCAGCAGCCGCCCGGGACTAGAGGAGACCCAGTACTTC | CASSRPGLEETQYF
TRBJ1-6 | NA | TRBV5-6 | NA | TGTGCCAGCAGCTCACAGGACCTTAATTCACCCCTCCACTTT | CASSSQDLNSPLHF
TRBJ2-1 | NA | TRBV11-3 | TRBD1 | TGTGCCAGCAGTTCAATTATATCGGGACAGGGGAACAATGAGCAGTTCTTC | CASSSIISGQGNNEQFF
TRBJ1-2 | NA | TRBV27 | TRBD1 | TGTGCCAGCAGCCCTAACCTTCGGGACAGCTATCGAGGCTACACCTTC | CASSPNLRDSYRGYTF
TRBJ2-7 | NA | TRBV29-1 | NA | TGCAGCGTTGATATCCCGAGCTCCTACGAGCAGTACTTC | CSVDIPSSYEQYF
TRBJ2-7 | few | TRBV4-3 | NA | TGCGCCAGCAGCCAAGATCAGTCTGGGGCATTCGAGCAGTACTTC | CASSQDQSGAFEQYF
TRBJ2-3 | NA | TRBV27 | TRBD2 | TGTGCCAGCAGTTTAAGATGGCAAAGGGGGACTAGCGGGGCTGGCACAGATACGCAGTATTTT | CASSLRWQRGTSGAGTDTQYF
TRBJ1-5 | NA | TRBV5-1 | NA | TGCGCCAGCAGCTTGGAGGGGTTTAGCAATCAGCCCCAGCATTTT | CASSLEGFSNQPQHF
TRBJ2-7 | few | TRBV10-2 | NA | TGCGCCAGCAGTGTCCTAGGTAACGAGCAGTACTTC | CASSVLGNEQYF
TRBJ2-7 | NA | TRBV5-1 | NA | TGCGCCAGCAGCTTGGAAAAGGGACTCTTAACAGAGCAGTACTTC | CASSLEKGLLTEQYF
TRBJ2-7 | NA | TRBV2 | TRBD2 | TGTGCCAGCAGTGTTCGTAGCGGGGGGGGATATTCATCGCCCTACGAGCAGTACTTC | CASSVRSGGGYSSPYEQYF
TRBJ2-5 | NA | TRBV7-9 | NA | TGTTCCAGCAGCTTAGTATCGGGGGAGCAGTACTTC | CSSSLVSGEQYF
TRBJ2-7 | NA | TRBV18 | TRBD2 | TGTGCCAGCTCAGGGACTAGCTCAGACGGGTCCTACGAGCAGTACTTC | CASSGTSSDGSYEQYF
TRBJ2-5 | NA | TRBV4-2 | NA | TGTGCCAGCAGCCAAGCCGACAGGCAAGAGACCCAGTACTTC | CASSQADRQETQYF
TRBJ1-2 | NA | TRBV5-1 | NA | TGCGCCAGCAGCTTGGAGACACATACTGGCTACACCTTC | CASSLETHTGYTF
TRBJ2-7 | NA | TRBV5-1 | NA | TGCGCCAGCAGCTCTCCGGGGAACTCCTACGAGCAGTACTTC | CASSSPGNSYEQYF
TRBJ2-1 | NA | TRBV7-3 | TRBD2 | TGTGCCAGCAGCTTTCTGGGACTAGCGGAGCAGTTCTTC | CASSFLGLAEQFF
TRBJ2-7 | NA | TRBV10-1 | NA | TGCGCCAGCAGTCGTTTACGACAGCACCCCTACGAGCAGTACTTC | CASSRLRQHPYEQYF
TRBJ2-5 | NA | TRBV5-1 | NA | TGCGCCAGTAACCCCGGGTCTTTACAAGAGACCCAGTACTTC | CASNPGSLQETQYF
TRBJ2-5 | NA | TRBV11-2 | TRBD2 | TGTGCCAGCAGCTTAGGGACTAGTCATTCGGAGCAGTACTTC | CASSLGTSHSEQYF
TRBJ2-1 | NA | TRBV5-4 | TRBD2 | TGTGCCAGCAGCTTTAGCGGGAGCTCCTACAATGAGCAGTTCTTC | CASSFSGSSYNEQFF
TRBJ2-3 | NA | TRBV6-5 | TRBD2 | TGTGCCAGCAGTTTTCTAGCGGGGGGGAATACAGATACGCAGTATTTT | CASSFLAGGNTDTQYF
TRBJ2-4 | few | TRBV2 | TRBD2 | TGTGCCAGCGGCTTCCTAGCGGGGCTAGCCAAAAACATTCAGTACTTC | CASGFLAGLAKNIQYF
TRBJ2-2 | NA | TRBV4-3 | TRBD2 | TGCGCCAGCAGCCAAACGGGACTAGCGGGAGGGGACACCGGGGAGCTGTTTTTT | CASSQTGLAGGDTGELFF
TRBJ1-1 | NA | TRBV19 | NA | TGTGCCGGCTCTCTTCGGAGGGGAACTGAAGCTTTCTTT | CAGSLRRGTEAFF
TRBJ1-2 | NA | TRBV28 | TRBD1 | TGTGCCAGCAGTAATCCCGGCGGGGACAGGGGCTATGGCTACACCTTC | CASSNPGGDRGYGYTF
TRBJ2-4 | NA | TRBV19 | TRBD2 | TGTGCCAGTAGTAGGGGGGGTTCAGCCAAAAACATTCAGTACTTC | CASSRGGSAKNIQYF
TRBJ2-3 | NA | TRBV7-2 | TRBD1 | TGTGCCAGCAGCGCCCGCCACAGGGGCCCTAGCACAGATACGCAGTATTTT | CASSARHRGPSTDTQYF
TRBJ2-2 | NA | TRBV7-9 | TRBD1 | TGTGCCAGCAGCTTACGGACAGGGGGGACCGGGGAGCTGTTTTTT | CASSLRTGGTGELFF
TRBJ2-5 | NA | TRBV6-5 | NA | TGTGCCAGCAGTTACTCGGTTACACAAGAGACCCAGTACTTC | CASSYSVTQETQYF
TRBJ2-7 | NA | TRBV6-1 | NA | TGTGCCAGCATGCAGGCCTACGAGCAGTACTTC | CASMQAYEQYF
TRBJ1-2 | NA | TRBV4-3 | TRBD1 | TGCGCCAGCAGCCAAGATTGGGACAGCTCTAACTATGGCTACACCTTC | CASSQDWDSSNYGYTF
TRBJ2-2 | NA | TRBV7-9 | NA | TGTGCCAGCAGCTTAGAAGGTATTAGCGGTGCGAACACCGGGGAGCTGTTTTTT | CASSLEGISGANTGELFF
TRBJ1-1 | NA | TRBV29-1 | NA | TGCAGCACCGGACAAGCCATGAACACTGAAGCTTTCTTT | CSTGQAMNTEAFF
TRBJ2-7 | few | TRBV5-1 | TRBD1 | TGCGCCAGCAGCTCGGGACAGGGGCACTCCTACGAGCAGTACTTC | CASSSGQGHSYEQYF
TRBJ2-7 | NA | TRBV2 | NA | TGTGCCAGCAGTGAAGGGACACCCTGGGAGCAGTACTTC | CASSEGTPWEQYF
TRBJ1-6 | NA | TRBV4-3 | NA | TGCGCCAGCAGCCAAGATGTACAGGATAATTCACCCCTCCACTTT | CASSQDVQDNSPLHF
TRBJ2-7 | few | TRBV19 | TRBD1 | TGTGCCAGTAGTCCAGGGACAGTCTACGAGCAGTACTTC | CASSPGTVYEQYF
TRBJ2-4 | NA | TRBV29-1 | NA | TGCAGCGTTGAAGGGCTTGACGGGGCCAAAAACATTCAGTACTTC | CSVEGLDGAKNIQYF
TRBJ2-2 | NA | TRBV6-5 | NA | TGTGCCAGCAGTTACTCGAGCCTAGCAGGCACCGGGGAGCTGTTTTTT | CASSYSSLAGTGELFF
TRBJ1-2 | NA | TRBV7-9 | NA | TGTGCCAGCACCGACAGATTAAACGGCTACACCTTC | CASTDRLNGYTF
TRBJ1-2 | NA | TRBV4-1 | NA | TGCGCCAGCAGACGACCGTTCGGGGGGTATGGCTACACCTTC | CASRRPFGGYGYTF
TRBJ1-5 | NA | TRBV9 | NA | TGTGCCAGCAGCCTAGAGGTCGACGGCGGTTGGACTAATCAGCCCCAGCATTTT | CASSLEVDGGWTNQPQHF
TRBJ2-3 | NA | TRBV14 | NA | TGTGCCAGCAGCCACCACGGGACACAGCAAGATACGCAGTATTTT | CASSHHGTQQDTQYF